This entry features one TCR beta chain sequence. No antigen is known for it. Researchers ran the PCR with 60 Vbeta and 13 Jbeta primers. Libraries were prepared by immunoSEQ multiplex PCR; TCRdb keeps only in-frame clonotypes and omits some of them. The table for this sample gives about 170,000 clones. Germline CDR1 reads LNHDA; CDR2 reads SQIVND (reference sequence). The CDR3 runs 14 residues. V lost 7 bases, J lost 0 bases, and 7 bases lay in between. The source of the sample is a study of cytomegalovirus exposure and HLA in healthy donors. Overall study results and limits: Sequencing had likely introduced a cluster of highly shared sequence variants as an artifact. In a later analysis, specific HLA alleles were associated with 15,000 to 20,000 TCR beta sequences at a 0.05 false discovery rate.

The sequence was obtained from a woman under 30 in good health and CMV-seropositive. Sample: PBMCs. The rearrangement links TRBV19 to TRBJ1-6; D gene unclear. DNA of the CDR3: TGTGCCAGTAAGGAGAGCTCCTATAATTCACCCCTCCACTTT. This codes for CASKESSYNSPLHF.